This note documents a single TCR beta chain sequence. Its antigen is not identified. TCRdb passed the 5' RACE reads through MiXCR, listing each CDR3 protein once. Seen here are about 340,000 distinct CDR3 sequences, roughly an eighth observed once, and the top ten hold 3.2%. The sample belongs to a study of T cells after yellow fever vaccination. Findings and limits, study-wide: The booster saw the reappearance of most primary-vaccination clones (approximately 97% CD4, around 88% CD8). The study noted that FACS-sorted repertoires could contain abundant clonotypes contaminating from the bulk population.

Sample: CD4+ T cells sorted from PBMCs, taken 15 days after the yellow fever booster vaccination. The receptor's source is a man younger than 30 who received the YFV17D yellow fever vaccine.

CDR3 protein: CASSRTNLDEQFF. The CDR3 bases are TGTGCCAGCAGCCGGACTAACCTGGATGAGCAGTTCTTC. The V gene is TRBV5-4, the J gene TRBJ2-1; possible D gene TRBD2, 6 bases. The CDR3 extends over 13 amino acids. Per the germline V gene, CDR1 is SGHNT and CDR2 is YYREEE (reference sequence). V was trimmed by 4 bases and J by 8 bases, leaving 13 bases between them.